What follows are 15 T cell receptor beta chains derived from one specimen sequenced in a study of blood T cell repertoires in COVID-19. Profiling relied on immunoSEQ multiplex PCR, and the TCRdb table lists in-frame clones only, not all of them. The sample consists of about 250,000 clones, over 75% of them appearing once. The sample comprised PBMCs or T cells enriched from blood (not recorded which). These receptors were obtained from a woman aged 18-29 years who had recovered from COVID-19.

The chain uses TRBV6-5 and TRBJ2-3, with 8 bases aligning to TRBD1. The CDR3 totals 16 residues. V lost 4 bases, J lost 1 base, and 7 bases stayed unmatched. The germline CDR1 and CDR2 sequences are MNHEY and SVGAGI. The CDR3 spells CASSSTGARGTDTQYF. The CDR3 coding sequence is TGTGCCAGCAGTTCGACAGGGGCGCGGGGCACAGATACGCAGTATTTT.

This clone has only a few counts. The chain links TRBV29-1 to TRBJ2-7, with TRBD1 matching 9 bases. Germline CDR1 and CDR2: SQVTM and ANQGSEA. The J segment lost 1 base and the V segment lost 6 bases, leaving 7 bases of the junction unmatched. This CDR3 spans 14 amino acids. CDR3 sequence: CSVKGGTGSYEQYF. CDR3 nucleotides: TGCAGCGTAAAGGGCGGGACAGGGTCCTACGAGCAGTACTTC.

The V gene is TRBV4-1, the J gene TRBJ1-4; TRBD1 might be the D (5 bases). Germline CDR1 reads MGHRA; CDR2 reads YSYEKL. The CDR3 runs to 14 residues. V gave up 6 bases and J gave up 7 bases, with 15 bases separating them. Here the CDR3 DNA reads TGCGCCAGCAGAGGGGCCCGGACGTTTGAAAAACTGTTTTTT. Translation: CASRGARTFEKLFF.

The V gene is TRBV11-2, the J gene TRBJ1-2; a weak D match, TRBD1 (5 bases). The germline V and J ends were trimmed by 4 bases and 7 bases, with 16 bases remaining between them. The CDR3 has 14 residues. The germline V gene encodes CDR1 SGHAT and CDR2 FQNNGV. The CDR3: CASSSLAQARGYTF. DNA for the CDR3: TGTGCCAGCAGCTCCCTCGCACAGGCTCGTGGCTACACCTTC.

This chain joins TRBV12-3 or TRBV12-4 and TRBJ1-2; TRBD1 is a possible D gene (6 bases). Trimming cost V 0 bases and J 6 bases, with 8 bases left between them. There are 13 residues in the CDR3. This CDR3 is CASSLAQGHGYTF. CDR3 in DNA: TGTGCCAGCAGTTTAGCCCAGGGGCATGGCTACACCTTC.

In DNA, the CDR3 is TGTGCCAGCTCACATAGGGGTCAGCCCCAGCATTTT. It translates to CASSHRGQPQHF. The V call is TRBV18, the J call TRBJ1-5; weak D call: TRBD1 (5 bases). Trimming took 4 bases from V and 6 from J, leaving 7 bases between them. The germline gives CDR1 KGHSH, CDR2 LQKENI. The CDR3 covers 12 residues. Variable domain in full (rest from reference TRBV18 and TRBJ1-5): NAGVMQNPRHLVRRRGQEARLRCSPMKGHSHVYWYRQLPEEGLKFMVYLQKENIIDESGMPKERFSAEFPKEGPSILRIQQVVRGDSAAYFCASSHRGQPQHFGDGTRLSIL.

The chain combines TRBV6-5 with TRBJ2-7, with 9 nucleotides matching TRBD1. Trimming at V came to 5 bases and at J to 4 bases, leaving 9 bases not matched to a gene. CDR1 MNHEY and CDR2 SVGAGI come from the germline V gene. The CDR3 length is 15 residues. For the CDR3, the DNA is TGTGCCAGCAGTCCCACCCAGGGACAGGGTTACGAGCAGTACTTC. This codes for CASSPTQGQGYEQYF.

V and J are TRBV10-3 and TRBJ1-4; D gene ambiguous. Germline V gene lookup returns CDR1 ENHRY and CDR2 SYGVKD. Trimming took 0 bases from V and 6 from J, leaving 14 bases between them. The CDR3 contains 16 residues. In DNA, the CDR3 is TGTGCCATCAGTGAGTCTCTTGCAGGCAGAGATGAAAAACTGTTTTTT. This gives the protein CAISESLAGRDEKLFF.

CDR3 sequence (DNA): TGTGCCAGCACGCTAAGTTTGCAGGGACAGGGGACAGATACGCAGTATTTT. Protein: CASTLSLQGQGTDTQYF. This chain uses TRBV28 with TRBJ2-3; 10 nucleotides match TRBD1. J was trimmed by 3 bases and V by 7 bases; bases with no gene match: 13. The CDR3 is made up of 17 amino acids. Germline CDR1 and CDR2: MDHEN and SYDVKM.

Of note for this clone: The sample holds other DNA sequences that translate to the same CDR3. The chain joins TRBV4-1 to TRBJ2-7; tentative D call: TRBD1 (6 bases). CDR1 is MGHRA, CDR2 YSYEKL, per germline. V was pared by 0 bases and J by 4 bases, with 7 bases between. This CDR3 has 13 residues. CDR3 amino acids: CASSQDRGYEQYF. The CDR3 DNA reads TGCGCCAGCAGCCAAGACAGGGGATACGAGCAGTACTTC.

The chain carries TRBV5-4 and TRBJ2-5; TRBD2 aligns across 11 bases. Germline lookup yields CDR1 SGHNT and CDR2 YYREEE (reference sequence). The CDR3 sequence is 16 residues long. V was pared by 4 bases and J by 5 bases, with 10 bases of the junction left unmatched. Here the CDR3 DNA reads TGTGCCAGCAGCCCCGTTCTAGCGGGGGGTGGTGAGACCCAGTACTTC. Amino acid sequence: CASSPVLAGGGETQYF.

The V call is TRBV10-2, the J call TRBJ2-6, with 7 bases lining up with TRBD1. CDR1 is WSHSY and CDR2 is SAAADI in the germline V gene. Losses at the gene ends were 10 bases for V and 1 base for J; bases not matched to a gene: 7. The CDR3 is 15 residues long. The CDR3 DNA reads as TGCGCCACCTACGGACAGGTTTCTGGGGCCAACGTCCTGACTTTC. It translates to CATYGQVSGANVLTF.

The count of this clone is one. The chain employs TRBV11-2 and TRBJ1-2; D is possibly TRBD1 (6 bases). Trimming cost V 5 bases and J 10 bases, with 20 bases left between them. The CDR3 sequence is 14 residues long. The germline gives CDR1 SGHAT, CDR2 FQNNGV. CDR3 amino acids: CASSHTTIGDIYTF. The DNA of the CDR3 is TGTGCCAGCAGCCATACGACAATCGGGGACATCTACACCTTC.

CDR3 nucleotide sequence: TGTGCCAGCAGCTTCTTTTACCAGGGGGCCACTGAAGCTTTCTTT. Its protein is CASSFFYQGATEAFF. This sequence joins TRBV7-2 and TRBJ1-1; 8 nucleotides line up with TRBD1. The germline V gene has CDR1 SGHTA and CDR2 FQGNSA. The CDR3 is 15 amino acids. The V and J ends lost 3 bases and 4 bases, in that order; junction bases with no gene match: 7. Combining the CDR3 with reference TRBV7-2 and TRBJ1-1 gives the whole variable domain GAGVSQSPSNKVTEKGKDVELRCDPISGHTALYWYRQSLGQGLEFLIYFQGNSAPDKSGLPSDRFSAERTGGSVSTLTIQRTQQEDSAVYLCASSFFYQGATEAFFGQGTRLTVV.

This clone appeared a single time. The chain links TRBV5-5 to TRBJ2-5, with 7 positions matching TRBD1. This CDR3 region has 17 residues. Germline V gives CDR1 SGHKS, CDR2 YYEKEE (reference sequence). V trimming: 4 bases; J trimming: 4 bases; junction bases outside the gene matches: 16. This chain's CDR3 is CASSLRLVSPGGETQYF. The DNA for the CDR3 is TGTGCCAGCAGCCTACGACTGGTCAGCCCAGGGGGAGAGACCCAGTACTTC.